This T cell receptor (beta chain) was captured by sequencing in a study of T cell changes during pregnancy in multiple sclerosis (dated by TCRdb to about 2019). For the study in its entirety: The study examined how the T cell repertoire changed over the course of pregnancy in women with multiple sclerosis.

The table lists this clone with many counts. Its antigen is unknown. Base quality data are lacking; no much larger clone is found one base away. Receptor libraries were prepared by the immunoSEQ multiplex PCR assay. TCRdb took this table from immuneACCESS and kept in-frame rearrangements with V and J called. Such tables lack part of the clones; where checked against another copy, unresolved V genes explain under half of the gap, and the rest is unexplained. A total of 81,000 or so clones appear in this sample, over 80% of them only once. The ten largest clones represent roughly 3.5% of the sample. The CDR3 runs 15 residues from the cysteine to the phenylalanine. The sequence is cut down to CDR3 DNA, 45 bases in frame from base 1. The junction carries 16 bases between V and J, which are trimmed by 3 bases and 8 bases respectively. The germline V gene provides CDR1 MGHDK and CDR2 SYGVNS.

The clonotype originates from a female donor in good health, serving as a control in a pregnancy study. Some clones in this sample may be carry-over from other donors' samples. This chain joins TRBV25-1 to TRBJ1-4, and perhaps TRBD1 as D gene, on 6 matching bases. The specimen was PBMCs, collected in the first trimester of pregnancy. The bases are TGTGCCAGCAGTGATCACACAGGGTCTTCCGAAAAACTGTTTTTT. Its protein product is CASSDHTGSSEKLFF. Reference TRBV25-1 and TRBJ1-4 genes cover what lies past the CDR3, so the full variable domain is EADIYQTPRYLVIGTGKKITLECSQTMGHDKMYWYQQDPGMELHLIHYSYGVNSTEKGDLSSESTVSRIRTEHFPLTLESARPSHTSQYLCASSDHTGSSEKLFFGSGTQLSVL.